Below are 32 T cell receptor beta chains sequenced from a single sample in a study of response to subunit inactivated influenza vaccine (dated by TCRdb to the late 2010s). The protocol used for the library was RT-PCR. TCRdb names Illumina HiSeq 2500 as the instrument used. The raw public reads went through TCRdb reprocessing: fastp at Q25, MiXCR clone calling, in-frame beta chains kept. Each entry merges the rows of one CDR3 protein and shows their most common DNA and genes. Within this sample are a few hundred thousand distinct CDR3 sequences, with approximately 14% of them counted one time only. The ten largest clones add up to 8.5% to 14% of the sample. Here the sequenced sample was PBMCs from blood, taken 11 to 12 days after vaccination. These receptors all come from a man between 45 and 60 years old who received an inactivated influenza vaccine. Donor details come from another sample of the same person, matched by shared clones.

This clonotype has ten or more counts. The V call is TRBV20-1, the J call TRBJ2-1; 9 bases fit TRBD2. The V gene end was trimmed by 3 bases and the J gene end by 9 bases; junction bases not matched to a gene: 6. CDR1 is DFQATT and CDR2 is SNEGSKA in the germline V gene (reference sequence). This CDR3 comprises 13 residues. In DNA form, the CDR3 reads TGCAGTGCTAGTAGGGGACTAGCAGTTGAGCAGTTCTTC. Protein product: CSASRGLAVEQFF.

This chain connects TRBV2 to TRBJ1-2; D remains ambiguous. The CDR3 consists of 13 residues. CDR1 and CDR2 (germline): SNHLY, FYNNEI. The V gene lost 6 bases and the J gene lost 4 bases, with 12 bases spanning the gap. The CDR3 DNA sequence: TGTGCCAGCAGCGAGGACGGCACCTATGGCTACACCTTC. Encoded protein: CASSEDGTYGYTF.

In its sample, this clonotype was seen a few times. V is TRBV6-1 and J is TRBJ1-2, with 7 nucleotides matching TRBD1. Germline lookup yields CDR1 MNHNS and CDR2 SASEGT. The CDR3 contains 15 residues. The trim removed 7 bases at V and 3 bases at J, leaving 11 bases unmatched. The CDR3 spells CASTRGRFRDYGYTF. In DNA form, the CDR3 reads TGTGCCAGCACCAGGGGGAGGTTCAGGGACTATGGCTACACCTTC.

This clonotype was counted between two and nine times. J is TRBJ1-5 and V is TRBV2; 8 bases are shared with TRBD1. The CDR3 has 15 residues. Germline V gene sequence: CDR1 SNHLY, CDR2 FYNNEI. V shed 1 base and J 6 bases; nucleotides not matched to a gene: 5. In DNA form, the CDR3 reads TGTGCCAGCAGTGAAGGGACAGGGTCCACTCAGCCCCAGCATTTT. This codes for CASSEGTGSTQPQHF.

This clonotype is a singleton in its sample. V gene TRBV6-5 combines with J gene TRBJ2-1; 9 bases are shared with TRBD2. There are 16 residues in the CDR3. Unmatched junction bases numbered 12, after V lost 5 bases and J lost 7 bases. Germline CDR1 MNHEY, CDR2 SVGAGI. The CDR3 DNA sequence: TGTGCCAGCAGTCTCTCCTTAGCGGGAGAATCGAATGAGCAGTTCTTC. The encoded protein is CASSLSLAGESNEQFF.

V and J are TRBV5-5 and TRBJ2-5; D is unresolved. Trimming pared 4 bases from V and 0 bases from J, leaving 10 bases between. This CDR3 comprises 14 residues. CDR1 and CDR2 (germline): SGHKS, YYEKEE (reference sequence). In DNA, the CDR3 is TGTGCCAGCAGCCCCGAGGTGTACCAAGAGACCCAGTACTTC. Translated, it gives CASSPEVYQETQYF. Full variable domain (remainder filled in from reference TRBV5-5 and TRBJ2-5): DAGVTQSPTHLIKTRGQQVTLRCSPISGHKSVSWYQQVLGQGPQFIFQYYEKEERGRGNFPDRFSARQFPNYSSELNVNALLLGDSALYLCASSPEVYQETQYFGPGTRLLVL.

This clonotype was found a few times. This chain connects TRBV15 to TRBJ2-5; 8 positions agree with TRBD1. The CDR3 is 14 amino acids. Trimming took 0 bases from V and 6 from J; bases not matched to a gene: 3. Germline CDR1 reads LNHNV; CDR2 reads YYDKDF (reference sequence). CDR3 sequence: CATSRDRGLKTQYF. CDR3 coding DNA: TGTGCCACCAGCAGAGACAGGGGGCTCAAGACCCAGTACTTC. The variable domain in full, with the rest retrieved from reference TRBV15 and TRBJ2-5, is DAMVIQNPRYQVTQFGKPVTLSCSQTLNHNVMYWYQQKSSQAPKLLFHYYDKDFNNEADTPDNFQSRRPNTSFCFLDIRSPGLGDTAMYLCATSRDRGLKTQYFGPGTRLLVL.

This clonotype was counted only a few times. The DNA for the CDR3 is TGTGCCAGCACTCCACTAGGGACAGGGGTTTCTAACACTGAAGCTTTCTTT. This sequence encodes CASTPLGTGVSNTEAFF. The chain employs TRBV5-6 and TRBJ1-1; 10 nucleotides match TRBD1. This CDR3 has 17 amino acids. The germline V gene encodes CDR1 SGHDT and CDR2 YYEEEE. After removal of 6 bases from V and 2 bases from J, the junction contained 13 bases not matched to a gene.

This clonotype was seen more than once but under ten times. The chain is built from TRBV29-1 and TRBJ1-2; the match to TRBD1 covers 10 bases. The trim removed 7 bases at V and 9 bases at J, leaving 14 bases unmatched. Germline V lookup: CDR1 SQVTM, CDR2 ANQGSEA. The CDR3 is 14 residues long. CDR3 in amino acids: CSAQGDRGRRRYTF. As DNA, the CDR3 is TGCAGCGCCCAAGGGGACAGGGGAAGGAGGCGCTACACCTTC.

There are a few counts of this clonotype. The CDR3 loop reads CATGLAGGNFFYNEQFF. The CDR3 coding sequence is TGTGCCACGGGACTAGCGGGAGGGAATTTCTTCTACAATGAGCAGTTCTTC. The chain has TRBV15 and TRBJ2-1; 16 bases match TRBD2. V was clipped by 9 bases and J by 3 bases; unmatched bases: 8. Germline V gene lookup returns CDR1 LNHNV and CDR2 YYDKDF (reference sequence). The CDR3 has 17 amino acids.

The rearrangement joins TRBV28 to TRBJ1-6; TRBD1 agrees at 11 bases. The CDR3 runs 15 residues. The ends lost 6 bases at V and 10 bases at J; junction bases unmatched: 8. Looked up from germline, CDR1 is MDHEN and CDR2 is SYDVKM. Here the CDR3 reads CASRKGDRGSSPLHF. The CDR3 DNA follows: TGTGCCAGCAGGAAGGGGGACAGGGGGAGCTCACCCCTCCACTTT.

The V call is TRBV5-4, the J call TRBJ2-7, with 7 bases identical to TRBD1. The V segment lost 4 bases and the J segment 2 bases; nucleotides outside the gene matches: 15. Looked up from germline, CDR1 is SGHNT and CDR2 is YYREEE (reference sequence). There are 17 residues in the CDR3. CDR3 loop: CASSGGQEPLPAYEQYF. In DNA, the CDR3 is TGTGCCAGCAGCGGTGGACAGGAACCTCTACCGGCCTACGAGCAGTACTTC.

This clonotype was detected ten times or more. The CDR3 region has the DNA TGTGCCAGCACCGCAGCAGGGGTTGGGACTGAAGCTTTCTTT. Its protein product is CASTAAGVGTEAFF. This rearrangement joins TRBV12-3 or TRBV12-4 to TRBJ1-1; tentative D call: TRBD1 (6 bases). V gave up 7 bases and J gave up 5 bases, with 17 bases separating them. CDR3 length equals 14 residues.

This clonotype was found a few times. The J gene is TRBJ2-7, the V gene TRBV9, with 9 bases identical to TRBD2. This CDR3 has 15 amino acids. After removal of 4 bases from V and 0 bases from J, the junction contained 5 bases not matched to a gene. The germline V gene has CDR1 SGDLS and CDR2 YYNGEE. This CDR3 reads CASSPSGRSSYEQYF. The CDR3 DNA follows: TGTGCCAGCAGCCCCAGCGGGAGGAGCTCCTACGAGCAGTACTTC.

This clonotype was detected ten times or more. V is TRBV5-1 and J is TRBJ2-7; 10 positions agree with TRBD2. The CDR3 runs 17 residues. With 4 bases clipped from V and 2 bases from J, the junction kept 12 bases outside the gene matches. Germline V gives CDR1 SGHRS, CDR2 YFSETQ. The CDR3, as DNA: TGCGCCAGCAGCCTACACCTCGGGCTAGCGGGAGCCTACGAGCAGTACTTC. Protein product: CASSLHLGLAGAYEQYF.

The chain recombines TRBV7-2 with TRBJ2-7, with TRBD1 as a possible D gene (6 bases). CDR3 length: 14 amino acids. Deletions cut 3 bases from V and 4 bases from J, with 13 bases between. Germline values: CDR1 SGHTA, CDR2 FQGNSA. The CDR3 region is CASSFGQRPYEQYF. DNA of the CDR3: TGTGCCAGCAGCTTCGGACAGAGACCTTACGAGCAGTACTTC.

This clonotype was observed a few times. CDR3 in amino acids: CASSPRGLAGNYNEQFF. The CDR3 nucleotides read TGTGCCAGCAGCCCCCGTGGACTAGCGGGGAACTACAATGAGCAGTTCTTC. This chain links TRBV28 with TRBJ2-1, with 12 bases matching TRBD2. The CDR3 covers 17 residues. Trimming removed 6 bases from V and 3 bases from J; junction bases left unmatched: 9. From germline, CDR1 is MDHEN and CDR2 SYDVKM.

About this clonotype: It may be a read error: a sequence one base away is much more abundant. The CDR3 DNA sequence: TGTGCCAGCAGCTGGATTACAGGGGGCGGAGGTCACCCCCAGCATTTT. It codes for CASSWITGGGGHPQHF. This chain links TRBV5-5 with TRBJ1-5; the match to TRBD1 covers 9 bases. V shed 3 bases and J 10 bases; nucleotides not matched to a gene: 14. The germline V gene has CDR1 SGHKS and CDR2 YYEKEE (reference sequence). This CDR3 has 16 residues.

The chain couples TRBV7-9 to TRBJ1-1; maybe TRBD1 (6 bases). Germline-derived CDR1 and CDR2 are SEHNR and FQNEAQ (reference sequence). The CDR3 totals 17 residues. V shed 3 bases and J shed 0 bases, with 17 bases lying between them. As DNA, the CDR3 is TGTGCCAGCAGCTTTCCCTACGGGACACACATGAACACTGAAGCTTTCTTT. Protein: CASSFPYGTHMNTEAFF.

This clonotype occurred a few times. J is TRBJ2-1 and V is TRBV10-3; 9 nucleotides agree with TRBD2. The V gene's germline CDR1 is ENHRY and CDR2 SYGVKD. The CDR3 is 17 residues long. V gave up 8 bases and J gave up 7 bases; unmatched junction bases: 18. The CDR3 reads CAISWSLSGSSKNEQFF. In nucleotides, the CDR3 is TGTGCCATCTCGTGGTCCCTTAGCGGGAGTAGCAAGAATGAGCAGTTCTTC.

This clonotype was observed many times. This chain joins TRBV5-5 and TRBJ2-3; D is tentatively TRBD1 or TRBD2 (5 bases each). Trimming left V 4 bases short and J 6 bases short, with 18 bases between. Germline V CDR1 and CDR2: SGHKS, YYEKEE (reference sequence). The CDR3 length is 15 residues. CDR3 sequence: CASSPPPQGADTQYF. CDR3 DNA sequence: TGTGCCAGCAGCCCACCCCCTCAGGGAGCCGATACGCAGTATTTT.

This clonotype was detected a few times. The genes are TRBV3-1 and TRBJ2-1; TRBD1 agrees at 10 bases. Trimming cost V 3 bases and J 9 bases; bases outside gene matches: 14. The CDR3 length is 17 residues. Per germline, CDR1 LGHDT and CDR2 YNNKEL (reference sequence). The CDR3, as DNA: TGTGCCAGCAGCCACCAGCCCGGGACAGGGGCTATGGGTGAGCAGTTCTTC. This gives the protein CASSHQPGTGAMGEQFF.

This clonotype was counted a few times. This sequence joins TRBV12-3 or TRBV12-4 and TRBJ1-6; D gene ambiguous. This CDR3 region has 16 residues. Trimming stripped 1 base from V and 7 bases from J, with 14 bases between. CDR3 sequence: CASSLGLRTMNSPLHF. The CDR3 DNA sequence: TGTGCCAGCAGTTTAGGTTTACGGACGATGAATTCACCCCTCCACTTT.

This clonotype has a count of ten or more. The V and J genes are TRBV12-3 or TRBV12-4 and TRBJ2-1, with D perhaps assigned TRBD1 or TRBD2 (5 bases each). This CDR3 spans 12 amino acids. Trimming stripped 4 bases from V and 10 bases from J, with 11 bases between. The CDR3 sequence: CASSWGGGEQFF. DNA of the CDR3: TGTGCCAGCAGTTGGGGTGGGGGAGAGCAGTTCTTC.

The chain employs TRBV9 and TRBJ2-1; D is unresolved. V dropped 4 bases and J dropped 3 bases, with 17 bases sitting between them. This CDR3 is 16 amino acids long. CDR1 and CDR2 from the germline V gene are SGDLS and YYNGEE. CDR3 nucleotides: TGTGCCAGCAGCCCTACCCCGGCGCGTCTCTACAATGAGCAGTTCTTC. This gives the protein CASSPTPARLYNEQFF.

This clonotype has more than one count but fewer than ten. The V gene is TRBV29-1, the J gene TRBJ2-2; TRBD2 aligns across 7 bases. CDR1 and CDR2 from the germline V gene are SQVTM and ANQGSEA. Trimming at V came to 7 bases and at J to 0 bases, leaving 5 bases not matched to a gene. CDR3 size: 14 residues. Here the CDR3 reads CSADGTTNTGELFF. DNA of the CDR3: TGCAGCGCTGACGGGACTACGAACACCGGGGAGCTGTTTTTT.

This clonotype was seen more than once but under ten times. The chain joins TRBV15 to TRBJ1-1; D perhaps matches TRBD1 (5 bases). The CDR3 consists of 14 residues. V dropped 6 bases and J dropped 4 bases, with 15 bases sitting between them. Germline V gene data show CDR1 as LNHNV and CDR2 as YYDKDF (reference sequence). In DNA form, the CDR3 reads TGTGCCACCAGAGGTCAGGGTAGGGTCACTGAAGCTTTCTTT. Protein sequence: CATRGQGRVTEAFF.

The chain uses TRBV4-3 and TRBJ2-7, with D unclear. CDR1 and CDR2 (germline): LGHNA, YSLEER. CDR3 length: 12 amino acids. V was trimmed by 4 bases and J by 8 bases, leaving 12 bases between them. The CDR3 loop is CASSLGSSKQYF. In DNA, the CDR3 is TGCGCCAGCAGCCTTGGATCTTCGAAGCAGTACTTC.

This chain uses TRBV10-3 with TRBJ1-1; D gene uncertain. CDR3 length: 12 residues. Germline V gene lookup returns CDR1 ENHRY and CDR2 SYGVKD. The V end was cut by 0 bases, the J end by 5 bases, with 4 bases between. The CDR3 spells CAISESRTEAFF. Written as DNA, the CDR3 is TGTGCCATCAGTGAGTCGAGGACTGAAGCTTTCTTT.

The chain has TRBV6-2 or TRBV6-3 and TRBJ2-7; 8 bases map to TRBD2. J gave up 2 bases and V 6 bases, and 6 bases lay outside the gene matches. The CDR3 is 14 amino acids. Germline V lookup: CDR1 MNHEY, CDR2 SVGEGT. The CDR3 spells CASSQRGGTYEQYF. DNA for the CDR3: TGTGCCAGCAGCCAACGGGGGGGGACCTACGAGCAGTACTTC.

This clonotype was observed at least ten times. V usage is TRBV20-1 and J usage is TRBJ2-3; no reliable D call. This CDR3 region has 13 residues. V was cut by 0 bases and J by 1 base, with 5 bases left in between. Germline assignment: CDR1 DFQATT and CDR2 SNEGSKA (reference sequence). CDR3 DNA: TGCAGTGCTAGAGATCTGGGCACAGATACGCAGTATTTT. The encoded protein is CSARDLGTDTQYF.

The chain links TRBV20-1 to TRBJ2-1, with D hard to call. This CDR3 is 13 amino acids long. CDR1 and CDR2 (germline): DFQATT, SNEGSKA (reference sequence). Trimming left V 2 bases short and J 4 bases short, with 9 bases between. CDR3 sequence reads: CSARPYSYNEQFF. The CDR3 nucleotides are TGCAGTGCTAGACCTTACTCGTACAATGAGCAGTTCTTC.